This note documents a single T cell receptor (beta chain) sequence. These data belong to a study of CD8 T cells in Susac syndrome. FACS was used to enrich TEMRA cells, whereas the CD8+ and CD4+ T cells were obtained by negative isolation. Random hexamers primed reverse transcription of roughly 0.45 to 1 ug RNA. TCRdb reprocessed the immunoSEQ multiplex PCR reads with MiXCR, giving one entry per CDR3 protein. The table includes 190,000 or so distinct CDR3 sequences, about 96% detected once. Trimming cost V 7 bases and J 7 bases; bases outside gene matches: 10. Per the germline V gene, CDR1 is SQVTM and CDR2 is ANQGSEA. The length of the CDR3 is 12 residues.

The sequence came from a human donor with multiple sclerosis. The V call is TRBV29-1, the J call TRBJ2-7, with 7 nucleotides matching TRBD2. Sequencing input: CD4+ T cells from PBMCs. The CDR3 protein is CSGGTGTKEQYF. In nucleotides, the CDR3 is TGCAGCGGGGGCACCGGGACTAAAGAGCAGTACTTC.